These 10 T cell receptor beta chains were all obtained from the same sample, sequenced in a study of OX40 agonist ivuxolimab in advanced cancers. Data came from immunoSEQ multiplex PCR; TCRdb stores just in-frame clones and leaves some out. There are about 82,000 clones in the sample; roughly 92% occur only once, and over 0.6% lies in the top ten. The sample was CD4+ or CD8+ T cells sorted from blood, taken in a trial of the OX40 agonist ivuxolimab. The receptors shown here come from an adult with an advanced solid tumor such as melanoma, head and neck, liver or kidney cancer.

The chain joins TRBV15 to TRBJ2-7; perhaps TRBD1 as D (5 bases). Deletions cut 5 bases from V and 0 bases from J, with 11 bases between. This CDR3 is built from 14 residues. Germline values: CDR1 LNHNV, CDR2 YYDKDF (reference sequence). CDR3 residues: CATSRQFSSYEQYF. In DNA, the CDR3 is TGTGCCACCAGCCGACAGTTTAGCTCCTACGAGCAGTACTTC.

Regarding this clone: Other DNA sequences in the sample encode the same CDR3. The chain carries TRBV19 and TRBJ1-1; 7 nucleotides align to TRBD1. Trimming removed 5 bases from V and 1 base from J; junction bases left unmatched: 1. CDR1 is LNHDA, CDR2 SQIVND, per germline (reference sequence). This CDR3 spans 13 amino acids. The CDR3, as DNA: TGTGCCAGTAGTCGACAGGGGAACACTGAAGCTTTCTTT. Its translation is CASSRQGNTEAFF. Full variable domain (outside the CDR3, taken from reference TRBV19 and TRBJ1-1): DGGITQSPKYLFRKEGQNVTLSCEQNLNHDAMYWYRQDPGQGLRLIYYSQIVNDFQKGDIAEGYSVSREKKESFPLTVTSAQKNPTAFYLCASSRQGNTEAFFGQGTRLTVV.

Here the CDR3 DNA reads TGCGCCAGCAGCTGGGGCACCAACACTGAAGCTTTCTTT. This encodes CASSWGTNTEAFF. The chain combines TRBV5-1 with TRBJ1-1; weak D call: TRBD1 (5 bases). CDR3 length: 13 residues. The V end lost 3 bases, the J end lost 2 bases, and 8 bases lay between the germline ends. Germline V lookup: CDR1 SGHRS, CDR2 YFSETQ.

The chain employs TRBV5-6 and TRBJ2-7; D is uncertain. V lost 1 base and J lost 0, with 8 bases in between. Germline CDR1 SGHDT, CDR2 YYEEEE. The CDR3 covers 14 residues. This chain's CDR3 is CASSLTGPSYEQYF. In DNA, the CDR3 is TGTGCCAGCAGCTTGACGGGTCCCTCCTACGAGCAGTACTTC.

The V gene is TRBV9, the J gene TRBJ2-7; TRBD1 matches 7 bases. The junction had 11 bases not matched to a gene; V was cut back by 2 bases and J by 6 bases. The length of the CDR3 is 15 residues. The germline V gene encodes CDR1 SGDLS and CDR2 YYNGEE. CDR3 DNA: TGTGCCAGCAGCGTCCGCCCAGACAGGGCGGCCGAGCAGTACTTC. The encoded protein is CASSVRPDRAAEQYF.

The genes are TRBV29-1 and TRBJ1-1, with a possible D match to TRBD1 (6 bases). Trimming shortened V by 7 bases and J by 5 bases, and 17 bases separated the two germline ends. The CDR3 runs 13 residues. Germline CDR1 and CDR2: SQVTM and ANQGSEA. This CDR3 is CSALWGAGTEAFF. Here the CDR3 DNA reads TGCAGCGCCCTCTGGGGGGCGGGGACTGAAGCTTTCTTT.

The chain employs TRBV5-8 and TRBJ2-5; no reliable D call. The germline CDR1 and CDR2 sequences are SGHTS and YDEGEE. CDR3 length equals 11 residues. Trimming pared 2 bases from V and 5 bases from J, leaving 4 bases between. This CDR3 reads CASSFIETQYF. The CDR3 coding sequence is TGTGCCAGCAGCTTTATCGAGACCCAGTACTTC.

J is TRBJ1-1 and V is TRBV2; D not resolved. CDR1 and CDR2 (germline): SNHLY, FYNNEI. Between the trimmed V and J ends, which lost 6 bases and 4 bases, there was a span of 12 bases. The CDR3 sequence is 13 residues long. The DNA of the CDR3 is TGTGCCAGCAGCGACACGGGTCTCACTGAAGCTTTCTTT. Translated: CASSDTGLTEAFF.

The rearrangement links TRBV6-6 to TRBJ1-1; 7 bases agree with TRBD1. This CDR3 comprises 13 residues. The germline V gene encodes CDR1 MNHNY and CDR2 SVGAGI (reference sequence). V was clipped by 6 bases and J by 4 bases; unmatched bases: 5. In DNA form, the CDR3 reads TGTGCCAGCAGCCTACAGGGGCTCACTGAAGCTTTCTTT. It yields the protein CASSLQGLTEAFF.

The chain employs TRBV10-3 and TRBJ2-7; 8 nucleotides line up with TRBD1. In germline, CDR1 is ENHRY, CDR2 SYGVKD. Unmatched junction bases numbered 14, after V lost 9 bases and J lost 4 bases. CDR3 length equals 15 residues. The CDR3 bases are TGTGCCATACGAGGTGGACAGGGAAGTAATTACGAGCAGTACTTC. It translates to CAIRGGQGSNYEQYF.